A single sample is the source of the 15 T cell receptor beta chains below, sequenced in a study of PD-L1 blockade in urothelial cancer. Data came from immunoSEQ multiplex PCR; TCRdb stores just in-frame clones and leaves some out. The sample includes under 60,000 clones, about 80% of them seen just once. This sample's time point: pretreatment peripheral blood. The material sequenced was PBMCs, taken around atezolizumab (anti-PD-L1) treatment. Receptor source: a man aged 65 to 85 with urothelial cancer.

In the case of this clone: One end of the junction fails to match germline, which may point to a read error. This specimen includes other DNA sequences encoding the same CDR3. V and J are TRBV6-5 and TRBJ1-6; 8 positions match TRBD1. The CDR3 is made up of 14 amino acids. Germline loops: CDR1 MNHEY, CDR2 SVGAGI. The DNA for the CDR3 is TGCGCCAGCAGTTTAACAGGGGGACATTCACCCCTCCACTTT. This translates into CASSLTGGHSPLHF.

This clone has a single count. The V and J genes are TRBV5-1 and TRBJ1-6, with D maybe TRBD1 (5 bases). The CDR3 has 14 residues. Germline V gene lookup returns CDR1 SGHRS and CDR2 YFSETQ. V was clipped by 0 bases and J by 7 bases, with 8 bases between them. CDR3 DNA sequence: TGCGCCAGCAGCTTGGTTCAGGGAAATTCACCCCTCCACTTT. Amino acids: CASSLVQGNSPLHF.

V and J are TRBV9 and TRBJ1-5; D is perhaps TRBD1 (6 bases). The length of the CDR3 is 14 residues. Trimming shortened V by 0 bases and J by 6 bases, and 10 bases separated the two germline ends. Germline V gives CDR1 SGDLS, CDR2 YYNGEE. Here the CDR3 reads CASSVEGGRQPQHF. The DNA of the CDR3 is TGTGCCAGCAGCGTAGAAGGGGGACGTCAGCCCCAGCATTTT.

V is TRBV5-1 and J is TRBJ1-6; 7 bases agree with TRBD1. Germline-derived CDR1 and CDR2 are SGHRS and YFSETQ. The CDR3 runs 13 residues. V trimming: 3 bases; J trimming: 12 bases; junction bases outside the gene matches: 6. CDR3 DNA: TGCGCCAGCAGCTACCGGGACAGCCTACCCCTCCACTTT. It codes for CASSYRDSLPLHF.

V and J are TRBV28 and TRBJ2-5, with 9 bases lining up with TRBD1. Germline V gene sequence: CDR1 MDHEN, CDR2 SYDVKM. The CDR3 is 15 residues long. The V segment lost 2 bases and the J segment 6 bases; nucleotides outside the gene matches: 7. The CDR3 sequence: CASSLPPGQGQTQYF. CDR3 nucleotides: TGTGCCAGCAGTTTACCCCCGGGACAGGGACAGACCCAGTACTTC.

The chain carries TRBV19 and TRBJ2-7; tentative D call: TRBD1 (5 bases). Germline V gene lookup returns CDR1 LNHDA and CDR2 SQIVND (reference sequence). The V and J ends lost 3 bases and 6 bases respectively, with 12 bases between them. This CDR3 spans 13 amino acids. The CDR3: CASSMSTVSEQYF. CDR3 in DNA: TGTGCCAGTAGTATGTCGACAGTAAGCGAGCAGTACTTC. The full variable domain, with the rest looked up from reference TRBV19 and TRBJ2-7, is DGGITQSPKYLFRKEGQNVTLSCEQNLNHDAMYWYRQDPGQGLRLIYYSQIVNDFQKGDIAEGYSVSREKKESFPLTVTSAQKNPTAFYLCASSMSTVSEQYFGPGTRLTVT.

The chain has TRBV18 and TRBJ1-5; 10 bases line up with TRBD1. Germline-derived CDR1 and CDR2 are KGHSH and LQKENI. This CDR3 has 15 residues. Unmatched junction bases numbered 7, after V lost 5 bases and J lost 6 bases. The CDR3 DNA follows: TGTGCCAGCTCAGCCGGGACAGGGGTCGGTCAGCCCCAGCATTTT. Translation: CASSAGTGVGQPQHF. The whole variable domain, filled in from reference TRBV18 and TRBJ1-5, reads NAGVMQNPRHLVRRRGQEARLRCSPMKGHSHVYWYRQLPEEGLKFMVYLQKENIIDESGMPKERFSAEFPKEGPSILRIQQVVRGDSAAYFCASSAGTGVGQPQHFGDGTRLSIL.

This chain connects TRBV29-1 to TRBJ2-7, with D perhaps TRBD1 (6 bases). Trimming took 1 base from V and 5 from J, leaving 15 bases between them. The germline gives CDR1 SQVTM, CDR2 ANQGSEA. This CDR3 contains 14 residues. The CDR3 nucleotides are TGCAGCGTTGAAGCGCCAGGGGAGCTGCACGAGCAGTACTTC. Amino acids: CSVEAPGELHEQYF.

This chain uses TRBV5-1 with TRBJ1-6; 8 bases align to TRBD1. Trimming took 2 bases from V and 6 from J; bases not matched to a gene: 7. CDR3 size: 16 residues. Per the germline V gene, CDR1 is SGHRS and CDR2 is YFSETQ. This CDR3 is CASSLGRTGSNSPLHF. The CDR3, as DNA: TGCGCCAGCAGCTTAGGCCGGACAGGGTCTAATTCACCCCTCCACTTT.

This rearrangement joins TRBV4-1 to TRBJ2-6; D not certain. CDR3 length equals 16 residues. V lost 4 bases to trimming and J lost 2 bases, with 12 bases between them. Germline values: CDR1 MGHRA, CDR2 YSYEKL. The CDR3 region has the DNA TGCGCCAGCAGCCTTTTGGTAAGCCCTGGGGCCAACGTCCTGACTTTC. This codes for CASSLLVSPGANVLTF.

The genes are TRBV6-5 and TRBJ1-1; the D gene is possibly TRBD1 (5 bases). Germline CDR1 MNHEY, CDR2 SVGAGI. The CDR3 spans 13 residues. V was cut by 5 bases and J by 5 bases, with 12 bases left in between. The CDR3 here is CASSHVGGTEAFF. The CDR3 DNA reads as TGTGCCAGCAGTCATGTGGGGGGAACTGAAGCTTTCTTT.

The rearrangement links TRBV5-1 to TRBJ2-1, with TRBD1 identical over 10 bases. The CDR3 length is 15 residues. Unmatched junction bases numbered 4, after V lost 0 bases and J lost 7 bases. From germline, CDR1 is SGHRS and CDR2 YFSETQ. In nucleotides, the CDR3 is TGCGCCAGCAGCTTGGGACAGGGGGCGGGGAATGAGCAGTTCTTC. Encoded protein: CASSLGQGAGNEQFF.

This clone was seen a few times. This chain connects TRBV5-4 to TRBJ2-7; 11 nucleotides align to TRBD1. V was pared by 1 base and J by 5 bases, with 5 bases of the junction left unmatched. Germline CDR1 SGHNT, CDR2 YYREEE (reference sequence). The CDR3 consists of 15 residues. The CDR3 is CASSLLRTGGNEQYF. In DNA, the CDR3 is TGTGCCAGCAGCTTGCTCAGGACAGGGGGCAACGAGCAGTACTTC.

This chain uses TRBV7-8 with TRBJ2-1, with 9 bases identical to TRBD2. Germline V gene sequence: CDR1 SGHVS, CDR2 FQNEAQ. The CDR3 consists of 15 residues. Unmatched junction bases numbered 8, after V lost 3 bases and J lost 8 bases. DNA for the CDR3: TGTGCCAGCAGCTTGGGTTTAGCGGGAGACCATGAGCAGTTCTTC. It codes for CASSLGLAGDHEQFF.

The gene calls are TRBV7-9 and TRBJ2-2, with 12 bases matching TRBD2. The V gene's germline CDR1 is SEHNR and CDR2 FQNEAQ (reference sequence). The CDR3 contains 16 residues. Germline trimming cut 5 bases from V and 6 bases from J; bases unmatched to any gene: 7. CDR3 bases: TGTGCCAGCAGCCCCATGACTAGCGGGGGTCCCGGGGAGCTGTTTTTT. Translated, it gives CASSPMTSGGPGELFF.